A single sample gave rise to the 16 T cell receptor beta chains below, sequenced in a study of neurological immune-mediated disorders. TCRdb passed the 5' RACE reads through MiXCR, listing each CDR3 protein once. The sample records around 94,000 distinct CDR3 sequences, roughly 4% being singletons. The sequenced sample was PBMCs. The receptors come from a woman aged 18-29 years with multiple sclerosis.

This clonotype was observed at least ten times. V gene TRBV29-1 combines with J gene TRBJ2-7, with D tentatively TRBD1 (5 bases). The germline gives CDR1 SQVTM, CDR2 ANQGSEA. Trimming removed 3 bases at V and 3 bases at J, with 9 bases between. The CDR3 totals 12 residues. The CDR3 protein is CSVESRDYEQYF. The CDR3 region has the DNA TGCAGCGTTGAGTCCAGGGACTACGAGCAGTACTTC.

The table lists this clonotype with many counts. The J gene is TRBJ2-4, the V gene TRBV6-5; D might be TRBD1 (6 bases). Germline V lookup: CDR1 MNHEY, CDR2 SVGAGI. Trimming took 1 base from V and 7 from J, leaving 14 bases between them. The CDR3 contains 15 residues. The CDR3 bases are TGTGCCAGCAGTTACTTCATACAGGGAAGGAACATTCAGTACTTC. Residues: CASSYFIQGRNIQYF.

This clonotype appeared many times. The gene calls are TRBV20-1 and TRBJ2-5; perhaps TRBD2 as D (5 bases). In germline, CDR1 is DFQATT, CDR2 SNEGSKA (reference sequence). This CDR3 spans 12 amino acids. Trimming stripped 3 bases from V and 3 bases from J, with 8 bases between. Here the CDR3 DNA reads TGCAGTGCTAGGGACTTCAAAGAGACCCAGTACTTC. Protein: CSARDFKETQYF.

This clonotype showed up many times. The chain carries TRBV7-2 and TRBJ2-7; TRBD2 is a possible D gene (6 bases). This CDR3 is built from 15 residues. Germline CDR1 reads SGHTA; CDR2 reads FQGNSA. V shed 2 bases and J shed 2 bases, with 13 bases lying between them. CDR3 region: CASSLWGEFTYEQYF. For the CDR3, the DNA is TGTGCCAGCAGCTTATGGGGGGAATTCACCTACGAGCAGTACTTC.

This clonotype was seen repeatedly, ten times or more. The chain recombines TRBV20-1 with TRBJ2-7; 8 bases map to TRBD2. The CDR3 is 14 residues long. Germline V CDR1 and CDR2: DFQATT, SNEGSKA (reference sequence). V trimming: 5 bases; J trimming: 5 bases; junction bases outside the gene matches: 11. The chain's CDR3 is CSAQGFGRGNEQYF. The DNA for the CDR3 is TGCAGTGCTCAGGGGTTCGGGAGGGGCAACGAGCAGTACTTC.

At least ten counts were recorded for this clonotype. The chain combines TRBV29-1 with TRBJ2-2; D gene unclear. Germline CDR1 and CDR2: SQVTM and ANQGSEA. Trimming stripped 1 base from V and 1 base from J, with 10 bases between. The CDR3 extends over 15 amino acids. DNA of the CDR3: TGCAGCGTTGAAGTAGTCGCGGTGAACACCGGGGAGCTGTTTTTT. Translated, it gives CSVEVVAVNTGELFF.

This clonotype was seen at least ten times. The V and J genes are TRBV5-1 and TRBJ2-3, with TRBD2 matching 8 bases. The CDR3 contains 14 residues. V shed 1 base and J 6 bases; nucleotides not matched to a gene: 4. The germline V gene encodes CDR1 SGHRS and CDR2 YFSETQ. The CDR3 region is CASSLTSGADTQYF. DNA of the CDR3: TGCGCCAGCAGCTTGACTAGCGGAGCGGATACGCAGTATTTT. Filled out from reference TRBV5-1 and TRBJ2-3, the complete variable domain reads KAGVTQTPRYLIKTRGQQVTLSCSPISGHRSVSWYQQTPGQGLQFLFEYFSETQRNKGNFPGRFSGRQFSNSRSEMNVSTLELGDSALYLCASSLTSGADTQYFGPGTRLTVL.

At least ten counts were recorded for this clonotype. The V call is TRBV30, the J call TRBJ1-5; D possibly corresponds to TRBD1 (5 bases). Between the trimmed V and J ends, which lost 4 bases and 3 bases, there was a span of 10 bases. The CDR3 is 13 amino acids. The germline CDR1 and CDR2 sequences are GTSNPN and SVGIG (reference sequence). This CDR3 reads CAWTPGPNQPQHF. The CDR3 DNA follows: TGTGCCTGGACCCCGGGACCCAATCAGCCCCAGCATTTT.

This clonotype was counted at least ten times. The CDR3 nucleotides are TGTGCCAGCAGCCAACGGCCCGGGAGAGGCAATTCACCCCTCCACTTT. It is translated as CASSQRPGRGNSPLHF. This rearrangement joins TRBV14 to TRBJ1-6, with unresolved D. The CDR3 is 16 amino acids. Germline CDR1 reads SGHDN; CDR2 reads FVKESK. The germline V and J ends were trimmed by 2 bases and 7 bases, with 15 bases remaining between them.

Ten or more counts support this clonotype. The gene calls are TRBV7-8 and TRBJ2-7, with a weak D call TRBD1 (6 bases). The germline gives CDR1 SGHVS, CDR2 FQNEAQ. The CDR3 is 15 amino acids. V gave up 2 bases and J gave up 3 bases, with 14 bases separating them. CDR3 nucleotide sequence: TGTGCCAGCAGCTTAATGACAACAGGGAACTACGAGCAGTACTTC. Translation gives CASSLMTTGNYEQYF.

This clonotype was picked up many times. V is TRBV28 and J is TRBJ1-5, with TRBD1 as a possible D gene (6 bases). This CDR3 has 15 amino acids. V lost 7 bases to trimming and J lost 3 bases, with 16 bases between them. Germline values: CDR1 MDHEN, CDR2 SYDVKM. Here the CDR3 reads CASTKGGIDNQPQHF. CDR3 DNA sequence: TGTGCCAGCACCAAGGGGGGGATCGACAATCAGCCCCAGCATTTT.

This clonotype has at least ten counts. The V and J genes are TRBV7-9 and TRBJ1-5; D is ambiguous. Germline values: CDR1 SEHNR, CDR2 FQNEAQ (reference sequence). Trimming shortened V by 0 bases and J by 5 bases, and 8 bases separated the two germline ends. There are 14 residues in the CDR3. The CDR3: CASSLAFGDQPQHF. Written as DNA, the CDR3 is TGTGCCAGCAGCTTAGCTTTCGGAGATCAGCCCCAGCATTTT.

This clonotype was counted at least ten times. The chain couples TRBV7-2 to TRBJ1-6; D gene unclear. CDR3 length equals 14 residues. V lost 1 base and J 9 bases, leaving 10 bases between the germline ends. Germline V gives CDR1 SGHTA, CDR2 FQGNSA. The CDR3 sequence: CASSLGAGSSPLHF. For the CDR3, the DNA is TGTGCCAGCAGCTTAGGGGCAGGAAGTTCACCCCTCCACTTT.

This clonotype was found many times. This chain links TRBV20-1 with TRBJ2-5, with 8 bases identical to TRBD1. This CDR3 region has 13 residues. V lost 7 bases, J lost 6 bases, and 10 bases stayed unmatched. Germline-derived CDR1 and CDR2 are DFQATT and SNEGSKA (reference sequence). This CDR3 reads CSVWTGNWKTQYF. The DNA for the CDR3 is TGCAGTGTATGGACAGGGAACTGGAAGACCCAGTACTTC.

This clonotype has at least ten counts. The gene calls are TRBV11-2 and TRBJ1-1; D uncertain. The V gene lost 4 bases and the J gene lost 8 bases, with 17 bases spanning the gap. The CDR3 spans 14 residues. Germline CDR1 reads SGHAT; CDR2 reads FQNNGV. The CDR3 spells CASSSQLGTAEAFF. The CDR3 nucleotides are TGTGCCAGCAGCTCCCAATTGGGTACAGCCGAAGCTTTCTTT.

This clonotype has at least ten counts. V and J are TRBV11-2 and TRBJ1-5; TRBD1 aligns across 7 bases. With 5 bases clipped from V and 2 bases from J, the junction kept 6 bases outside the gene matches. The CDR3 sequence is 15 residues long. From germline, CDR1 is SGHAT and CDR2 FQNNGV. CDR3 residues: CASSPTGVGNQPQHF. CDR3 in DNA: TGTGCCAGCAGCCCTACAGGGGTAGGCAATCAGCCCCAGCATTTT. The full variable domain, in which reference TRBV11-2 and TRBJ1-5 provide the parts outside the CDR3, is EAGVAQSPRYKIIEKRQSVAFWCNPISGHATLYWYQQILGQGPKLLIQFQNNGVVDDSQLPKDRFSAERLKGVDSTLKIQPAKLEDSAVYLCASSPTGVGNQPQHFGDGTRLSIL.